This T cell receptor (beta chain) comes out of a study of TIL therapy for anti-PD-1-resistant metastatic lung cancer. Study-level information: Median tumor mutation burden was 1.5 mutations per megabase.

Regarding time point: pre-treatment sample, taken before nivolumab and TIL therapy. Most excised metastases sampled were pleural nodules or supraclavicular lymph nodes. Patients then received nivolumab; progressors got lymphodepletion, TIL and IL-2. The immunoSEQ assay was v3. The repertoire was sequenced with immunoSEQ multiplex PCR; TCRdb's copy has only in-frame clones and lacks some. This table has approximately 87,000 clones, less than 70% appearing once. Germline lookup yields CDR1 KGHSH and CDR2 LQKENI. V was trimmed by 0 bases and J by 0 bases, leaving 15 bases between them. The CDR3 loop spans 17 amino acids. As to this clone: Antigen: not known.

Study-level results: The cohort had more treatment-naive, never-smoker and oncogene-addicted patients than typical.

The gene calls are TRBV18 and TRBJ2-7, with D possibly matching TRBD1 (6 bases). The sample consisted of tumor tissue, taken at baseline. This sequence originates from a person between 25 and 80 years old with non-small cell lung cancer. CDR3 sequence reads: CASSPPRDTGRSYEQYF. The CDR3 region has the DNA TGTGCCAGCTCACCACCCAGGGATACAGGGCGCTCCTACGAGCAGTACTTC.